This TCR beta chain was obtained from a study of blood T cells in healthy people across ages. Sample-barcoded 5' priming and a J-beta primer mix drove a second PCR of roughly 6 to 12 cycles. One entry per CDR3 protein results from TCRdb running MiXCR on the 5' RACE reads. The repertoire consists of more than 900,000 distinct CDR3 sequences, with about 28% occurring once and the leading ten covering around 9.6%. Trimming removed 2 bases at V and 0 bases at J, with 5 bases between. The CDR3 is 14 amino acids. CDR1 is MNHEY, CDR2 SVGEGT, per germline. This clonotype was observed a handful of times. These same records also appear under a second study, on T cells of mothers and their children.

Sequencing input: blood. The V gene is TRBV6-2 or TRBV6-3, the J gene TRBJ2-1, with D uncertain. This TCR was recovered from a woman between 40 and 50 years old in good health. The CDR3 here is CASSYADSYNEQFF. In DNA form, the CDR3 reads TGTGCCAGCAGTTACGCGGACTCCTACAATGAGCAGTTCTTC.